A selection of T cell receptor beta chains follows, all from one sample in a study of T cell changes during pregnancy in multiple sclerosis. Assay: immunoSEQ multiplex PCR; the TCRdb copy retains only in-frame clones and omits some. Of about 64,000 clones listed, 90% are singletons. Sequences were derived from peripheral blood, sampled in the second trimester of pregnancy. These receptors all stem from a female donor in good health, enrolled as a control in a pregnancy study. Each CDR3 is given with its conserved first and last residue. D genes are given only for firm matches. A clone size is listed for some rows: how often the clone was seen (once, few, many), or a class if it is expanded.

J gene | D gene | V gene | clone size | CDR3 protein | CDR3 DNA
TRBJ1-1 | NA | TRBV5-6 | NA | CASGLRGQTEAFF | TGTGCCAGCGGCCTCAGAGGGCAGACTGAAGCTTTCTTT
TRBJ1-4 | TRBD1 | TRBV18 | NA | CASSPGTGDEKLFF | TGTGCCAGCTCGCCCGGGACAGGGGATGAAAAACTGTTTTTT
TRBJ2-7 | NA | TRBV6-5 | NA | CASTRGRVASEQYF | TGTGCCAGCACAAGGGGCAGGGTTGCGTCCGAGCAGTACTTC
TRBJ2-2 | TRBD1 | TRBV7-8 | few | CASSLDVRTGVSTGELFF | TGTGCCAGCAGCTTAGATGTAAGGACAGGTGTTAGCACCGGGGAGCTGTTTTTT
TRBJ1-1 | NA | TRBV13 | NA | CASSVKMNTEAFF | TGTGCCAGCAGCGTAAAAATGAACACTGAAGCTTTCTTT
TRBJ2-6 | NA | TRBV7-3 | NA | CASSRDTAGANVLTF | TGTGCCAGCAGCAGGGACACCGCAGGGGCCAACGTCCTGACTTTC
TRBJ1-1 | NA | TRBV28 | NA | CASGRWPFF | TGTGCCAGCGGGAGGTGGCCTTTCTTT
TRBJ2-7 | TRBD1 | TRBV25-1 | NA | CASSGTGVVYSEQYF | TGTGCCAGCAGCGGGACAGGGGTCGTATATTCCGAGCAGTACTTC
TRBJ1-5 | NA | TRBV25-1 | once | CASSGEGAQHF | TGTGCCAGCAGCGGGGAGGGAGCCCAGCATTTT
TRBJ2-1 | TRBD1 | TRBV25-1 | many | CASRDRDNEQFF | TGTGCCAGCAGGGACAGGGATAATGAGCAGTTCTTC
TRBJ1-1 | TRBD1 | TRBV2 | NA | CAWGPGTVEAFF | TGTGCCTGGGGTCCGGGGACAGTTGAAGCTTTCTTT
TRBJ2-1 | TRBD2 | TRBV6-5 | NA | CASSYRGRTGNEQFF | TGTGCCAGCAGTTATCGCGGGAGAACGGGTAATGAGCAGTTCTTC
TRBJ2-7 | TRBD1 | TRBV10-1 | NA | CASSSDRLGEQYF | TGCGCCAGCTCCTCGGACAGGCTCGGGGAGCAGTACTTC
TRBJ1-5 | NA | TRBV7-8 | NA | CASSLRKVGRLNQPQHF | TGTGCCAGCAGCTTAAGGAAAGTCGGCAGGCTGAATCAGCCCCAGCATTTT
TRBJ1-1 | NA | TRBV29-1 | once | CSVERQTNTEAFF | TGCAGCGTTGAAAGACAGACCAACACTGAAGCTTTCTTT
TRBJ1-1 | NA | TRBV9 | NA | CASSVGGRTEAFF | TGTGCCAGCAGCGTAGGGGGGCGCACTGAAGCTTTCTTT
TRBJ1-2 | NA | TRBV7-2 | NA | CASSLADRGYTF | TGTGCCAGCAGCTTAGCTGACAGAGGCTACACCTTC
TRBJ2-7 | NA | TRBV10-1 | few | CASSPYQGSHEQYF | TGCGCCAGCAGTCCTTACCAGGGATCCCACGAGCAGTACTTC
TRBJ2-1 | NA | TRBV19 | NA | CATAPGIPYYNEQFF | TGTGCCACCGCCCCGGGAATTCCGTACTACAATGAGCAGTTCTTC
TRBJ2-1 | TRBD1 | TRBV11-2 | NA | CASSLAVQGANFVQFF | TGTGCCAGCAGCTTAGCTGTTCAGGGGGCGAATTTTGTGCAGTTCTTC
TRBJ2-7 | NA | TRBV15 | NA | CATSRTGYEQYF | TGTGCCACCAGCAGGACAGGATACGAGCAGTACTTC
TRBJ2-5 | NA | TRBV18 | NA | CASSLGRQETQYF | TGTGCCAGCTCTCTGGGCCGTCAAGAGACCCAGTACTTC
TRBJ2-2 | TRBD1 | TRBV6-6 | NA | CASSAQGAGGELFF | TGTGCCAGCAGTGCACAGGGGGCTGGTGGGGAGCTGTTTTTT
TRBJ2-1 | TRBD1 | TRBV7-6 | once | CASSSRTGTREQFF | TGTGCCAGCAGCTCTAGGACAGGGACACGTGAGCAGTTCTTC
TRBJ1-4 | TRBD1 | TRBV29-1 | once | CSVRPGQNEKLFF | TGCAGCGTCAGACCGGGACAGAATGAAAAACTGTTTTTT
TRBJ2-7 | NA | TRBV6-5 | NA | CASSYSDSRLSYEQYF | TGTGCCAGCAGTTACTCGGACAGTCGACTCTCCTACGAGCAGTACTTC
TRBJ1-4 | TRBD1 | TRBV18 | NA | CASSPLPQTGTDHEKLFF | TGTGCCAGCTCACCCCTCCCACAAACCGGGACAGACCATGAAAAACTGTTTTTT
TRBJ2-7 | TRBD1 | TRBV9 | NA | CASSPEPWDRAYEQYF | TGTGCCAGCAGCCCCGAGCCATGGGACAGGGCCTACGAGCAGTACTTC
TRBJ2-7 | NA | TRBV10-3 | NA | CAISDRDSASYEQYF | TGTGCCATCAGCGACAGGGACTCAGCATCCTACGAGCAGTACTTC
TRBJ2-7 | NA | TRBV7-2 | once | CASSRQSATHEQYF | TGTGCCAGCAGCCGACAGTCCGCCACTCACGAGCAGTACTTC
TRBJ2-7 | TRBD1 | TRBV29-1 | NA | CSVGRDRGEQYF | TGCAGCGTTGGCCGGGACAGGGGCGAGCAGTACTTC
TRBJ2-7 | TRBD1 | TRBV6-1 | NA | CASSVGRGLYEQYF | TGTGCCAGCAGTGTGGGCAGGGGGCTCTACGAGCAGTACTTC
TRBJ1-1 | TRBD1 | TRBV19 | NA | CASSRTGWDTEAFF | TGTGCCAGTAGCCGGACAGGGTGGGACACTGAAGCTTTCTTT